A single T cell receptor (beta chain) is shown here with its context. Its matching antigen is unknown. The sample comes from a study of T cell responses to AZD1222 COVID-19 vaccine. General study findings and limits: Vaccine-related CD4 TCRs covered spike, predominating at 160-218 and 743-854. Researchers took repertoire samples only after the peak T cell response had come. Most donors were white British and more were female, and clonal diversity was possibly underestimated.

Data came from immunoSEQ multiplex PCR; TCRdb stores just in-frame clones and leaves some out. The repertoire holds more than 50,000 clones, with approximately 86% as singletons. The CDR3 has 15 residues. The germline gives CDR1 KGHSH, CDR2 LQKENI. V trimming: 3 bases; J trimming: 7 bases; junction bases outside the gene matches: 11. Doses given second, at about 4 or about 12 weeks, were pooled. This clonotype was obtained from an adult who received the AZD1222 COVID-19 vaccine. V is TRBV18 and J is TRBJ1-2; 7 bases fit TRBD1. Sample: peripheral blood, taken 28 days after the second AZD1222 dose. The CDR3 region is CASSPLVEGALGYTF. The CDR3 nucleotides are TGTGCCAGCTCACCCTTGGTAGAGGGGGCGCTTGGCTACACCTTC.